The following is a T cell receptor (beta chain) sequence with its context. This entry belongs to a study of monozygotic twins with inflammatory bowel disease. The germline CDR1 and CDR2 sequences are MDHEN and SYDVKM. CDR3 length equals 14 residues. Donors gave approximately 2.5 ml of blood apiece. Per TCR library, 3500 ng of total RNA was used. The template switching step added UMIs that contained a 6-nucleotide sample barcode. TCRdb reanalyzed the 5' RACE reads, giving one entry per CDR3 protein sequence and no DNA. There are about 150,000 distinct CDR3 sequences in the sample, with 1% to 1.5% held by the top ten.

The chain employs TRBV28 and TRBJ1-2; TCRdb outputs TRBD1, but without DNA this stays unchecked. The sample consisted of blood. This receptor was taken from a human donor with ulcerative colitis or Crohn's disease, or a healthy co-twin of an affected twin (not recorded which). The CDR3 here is CASSFKGWGYGYTF.